This T cell receptor (beta chain) was sequenced during a study of blood T cell repertoires in COVID-19. In the study overall: The origin of the acute and convalescent COVID-19 samples was the United States, Italy and Spain. T cells, B-cell-depleted T cells, or PBMCs supplied cDNA or gDNA.

Original methodology: Quantification of nucleated cells was approximated via reference gene primer amplification. The protocol was immunoSEQ multiplex PCR, while the TCRdb copy is restricted to in-frame clones and leaves out a portion. That table gives V, J and clone size, and the DNA gave D and trimming. The sample consists of about 130,000 clones, over 75% of them appearing once. The germline V gene has CDR1 SNHLY and CDR2 FYNNEI. The CDR3 sequence is 15 residues long. V was trimmed by 5 bases and J by 1 base, leaving 13 bases between them. This chain connects TRBV2 to TRBJ2-3; TRBD2 might be the D (6 bases). Sequenced input: peripheral blood. The TCR sequence derives from a woman older than 75 with acute or convalescent COVID-19. In DNA form, the CDR3 reads TGTGCCAGCAGTAGCGGGTCAATCGGCACAGATACGCAGTATTTT. The encoded protein is CASSSGSIGTDTQYF.